Sequencing of this T cell receptor beta chain was carried out in a study of cytomegalovirus exposure and HLA in healthy donors. About the research overall: A later analysis reported the same platform for the 120 validation repertoires and the roughly 670 first-cohort repertoires.

Only in-frame clones appear in the TCRdb table, and some are missing; sequencing was by immunoSEQ multiplex PCR. The table shows over 100,000 clones, with around nine tenths occurring only once. This CDR3 comprises 14 residues. V lost 3 bases, J lost 2 bases, and 11 bases lay in between. Germline CDR1 is KGHSH and CDR2 is LQKENI. This clone occurred a few times. Antigen: not known. Study findings and constraints: Subsequent analysis showed first-cohort TCR clusters tending to co-occur in over a hundred validation repertoires. CMV antigen specificity was confirmed in vitro for three CMV-associated chains. Associated with cytomegalovirus, according to the listing, were 150 to 200 TCR beta chains.

This TCR was recovered from a man aged 30 to 45 in good health and CMV-seronegative. The chain carries TRBV18 and TRBJ2-7, with D tentatively TRBD1 (6 bases). Source material: PBMCs. The DNA of the CDR3 is TGTGCCAGCTCACCCCGGACAGACACCTACGAGCAGTACTTC. Encoded protein: CASSPRTDTYEQYF.